The present T cell receptor beta chain was sequenced within a study of CD8 T cells in ankylosing spondylitis. Findings and caveats of the study: The authors reported significant enrichment of disease-linked clones in matched ankylosing spondylitis synovial fluid. In reactive arthritis synovial fluid and blood, some motif variants had been reported before. Characteristic of ankylosing spondylitis blood, it appeared, was a TCR beta motif comprising roughly 8 highly homologous variants.

As to this clonotype: No antigen is known for it.

Quantitative 5'-RACE with molecular barcodes generated TCR beta libraries. Via MiXCR, TCRdb re-called the 5' RACE reads, giving one row per CDR3 protein. Here the sample spans around 150,000 distinct CDR3 sequences, around 18% being singletons. The ends were cut back, 2 bases at V and 12 bases at J, with 17 bases in the middle. This CDR3 region has 14 residues. Source material: blood, either unsorted or a sorted T cell fraction (not recorded which). This chain connects TRBV12-3 or TRBV12-4 to TRBJ2-1; D possibly matches TRBD1 or TRBD2 (5 bases each). The receptor comes from a male donor with ankylosing spondylitis or in good health (not recorded which). DNA of the CDR3: TGTGCCAGCAGTTTATCTTCTACGGGGCCGGCGCAGTTCTTC. This encodes CASSLSSTGPAQFF.